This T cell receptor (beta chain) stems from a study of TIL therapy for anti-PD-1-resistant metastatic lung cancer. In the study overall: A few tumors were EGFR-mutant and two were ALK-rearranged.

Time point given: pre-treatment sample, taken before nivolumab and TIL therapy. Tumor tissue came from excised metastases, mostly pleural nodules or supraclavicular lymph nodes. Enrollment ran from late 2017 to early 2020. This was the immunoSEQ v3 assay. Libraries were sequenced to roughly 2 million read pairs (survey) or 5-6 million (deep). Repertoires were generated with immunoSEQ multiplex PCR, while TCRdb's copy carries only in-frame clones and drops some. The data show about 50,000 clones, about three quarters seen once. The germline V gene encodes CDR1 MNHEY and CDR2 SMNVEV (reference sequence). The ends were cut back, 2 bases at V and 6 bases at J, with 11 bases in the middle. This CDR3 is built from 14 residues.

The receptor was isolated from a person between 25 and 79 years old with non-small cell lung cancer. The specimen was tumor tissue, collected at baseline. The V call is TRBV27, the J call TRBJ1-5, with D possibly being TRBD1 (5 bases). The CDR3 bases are TGTGCCAGCAGTTTAGGGGGGGGAGGTCAGCCCCAGCATTTT. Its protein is CASSLGGGGQPQHF.